What follows describes a single T cell receptor (beta chain). Its antigen is not known. The data are from a study of T cells in Graves' hyperthyroidism and ophthalmopathy. Overall study results and limits: Blood held most thyroid clonotypes expanded above 0.001 frequency.

The investigators amplified TCR beta CDR3 regions from RNA transcripts. The HTBI primer set drove a first-round RT-PCR of the TCR CDR3. Via MiXCR, TCRdb re-called the multiplex PCR reads, giving one row per CDR3 protein. The sample contains roughly 840,000 distinct CDR3 sequences, 38% of which appear only once. With 7 bases removed from V and 1 base from J, the gap between germline ends came to 10 bases. The length of the CDR3 is 13 residues. Germline V gene lookup returns CDR1 SQVTM and CDR2 ANQGSEA. The source of this sequence is a man aged 18 to 29 with Graves' hyperthyroidism. The J gene is TRBJ2-2, the V gene TRBV29-1; D remains ambiguous. The specimen sequenced was blood. The DNA for the CDR3 is TGCAGCGCCCACCCTATGAACACCGGGGAGCTGTTTTTT. Its translation is CSAHPMNTGELFF.